This record concerns one TCR beta chain sequence. This record belongs to a study of blood T cell repertoires in COVID-19. Study information: The samples span acute and convalescent COVID-19 from the United States, Italy and Spain.

As originally analysed: Researchers report that nucleated cell counts were estimated from reference gene primer amplification. Clones were sequenced by immunoSEQ multiplex PCR, and TCRdb holds only the in-frame ones, with some missing. V and J calls and clone size are copied from that table; D and trimming were computed from the DNA. The repertoire includes about 140,000 clones, 84% of them detected once, and under 4.5% sits in the top ten. Germline V gives CDR1 MDHEN, CDR2 SYDVKM. The CDR3 contains 14 residues. The V end lost 3 bases, the J end lost 4 bases, and 13 bases lay between the germline ends.

The sequence came from a woman aged 55-69 years with acute or convalescent COVID-19. The source material was peripheral blood. J is TRBJ2-7 and V is TRBV28; no clear D. The DNA for the CDR3 is TGTGCCAGCAGTTTGGGCCGCATTCTATACGAGCAGTACTTC. Translation: CASSLGRILYEQYF.